This T cell receptor beta chain was captured by sequencing in a study of shared clonotypes between healthy human individuals. Data came from immunoSEQ multiplex PCR; TCRdb stores just in-frame clones and leaves some out. The top ten hold under 0.15% of the sample, which has millions of clones, 90% to 95% seen once. The TCR was taken from a young man in good health. Source material: naive CD4+ T cells sorted from blood. Subset defined: CD45RA+ positively selected.

This CDR3 is CASSGRGERSGANVLTF. The CDR3 coding sequence is TGTGCCAGCAGTGGTAGGGGGGAGCGCTCTGGGGCCAACGTCCTGACTTTC. This chain uses TRBV6-1 with TRBJ2-6, with D perhaps given as TRBD1 or TRBD2 (6 bases each). Germline CDR1 is MNHNS and CDR2 is SASEGT. The CDR3 is 17 amino acids. With 4 bases removed from V and 0 bases from J, the gap between germline ends came to 13 bases.